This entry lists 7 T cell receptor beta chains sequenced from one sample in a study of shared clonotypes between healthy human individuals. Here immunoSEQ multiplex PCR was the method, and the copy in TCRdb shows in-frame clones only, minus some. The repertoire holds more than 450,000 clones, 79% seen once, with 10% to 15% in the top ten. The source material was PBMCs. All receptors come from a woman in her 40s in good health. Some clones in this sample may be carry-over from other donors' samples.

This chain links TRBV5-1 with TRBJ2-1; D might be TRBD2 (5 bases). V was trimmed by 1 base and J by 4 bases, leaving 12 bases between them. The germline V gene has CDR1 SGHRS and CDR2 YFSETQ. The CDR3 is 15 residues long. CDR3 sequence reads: CASSLFGDSYNEQFF. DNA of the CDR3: TGCGCCAGCAGCTTGTTCGGGGATTCTTACAATGAGCAGTTCTTC.

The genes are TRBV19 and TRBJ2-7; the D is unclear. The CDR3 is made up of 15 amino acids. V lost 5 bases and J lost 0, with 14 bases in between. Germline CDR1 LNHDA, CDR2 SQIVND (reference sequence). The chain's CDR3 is CASSVSVAVSYEQYF. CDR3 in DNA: TGTGCCAGTAGTGTTTCTGTGGCCGTCTCCTACGAGCAGTACTTC.

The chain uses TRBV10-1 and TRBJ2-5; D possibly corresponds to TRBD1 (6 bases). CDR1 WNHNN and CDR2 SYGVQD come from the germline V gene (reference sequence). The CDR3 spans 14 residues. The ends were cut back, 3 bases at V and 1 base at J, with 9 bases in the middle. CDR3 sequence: CASSDQGLQETQYF. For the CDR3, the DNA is TGCGCCAGCAGTGATCAGGGGCTCCAAGAGACCCAGTACTTC.

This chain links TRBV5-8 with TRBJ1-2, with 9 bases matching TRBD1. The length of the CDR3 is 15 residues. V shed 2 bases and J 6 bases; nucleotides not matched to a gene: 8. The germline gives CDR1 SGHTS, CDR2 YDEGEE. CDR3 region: CASSFIARQGDGYTF. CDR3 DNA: TGTGCCAGCAGCTTCATCGCCAGACAGGGGGATGGCTACACCTTC.

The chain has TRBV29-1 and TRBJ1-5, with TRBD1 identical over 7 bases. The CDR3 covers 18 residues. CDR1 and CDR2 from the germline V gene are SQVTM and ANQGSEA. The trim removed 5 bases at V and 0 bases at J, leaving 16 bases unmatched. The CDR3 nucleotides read TGCAGCGTTTCCGACAGGGCCGTCGATCCTTATAGCAATCAGCCCCAGCATTTT. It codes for CSVSDRAVDPYSNQPQHF.

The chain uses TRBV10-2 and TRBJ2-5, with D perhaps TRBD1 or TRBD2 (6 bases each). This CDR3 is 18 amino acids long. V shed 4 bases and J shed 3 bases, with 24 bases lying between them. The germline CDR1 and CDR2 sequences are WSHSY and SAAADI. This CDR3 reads CASSGAWGAIGVKETQYF. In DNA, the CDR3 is TGCGCCAGCAGTGGGGCGTGGGGGGCCATCGGGGTTAAAGAGACCCAGTACTTC.

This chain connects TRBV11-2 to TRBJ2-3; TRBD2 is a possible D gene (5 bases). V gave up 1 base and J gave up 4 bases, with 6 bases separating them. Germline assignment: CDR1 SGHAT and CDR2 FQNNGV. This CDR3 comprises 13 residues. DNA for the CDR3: TGTGCCAGCAGCTTAGTGGGAGCAGATACGCAGTATTTT. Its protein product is CASSLVGADTQYF.